The rows below give T cell receptor beta chains drawn from one sample of a study of post-analysis software for immune sequencing data. TCRdb re-called the PCR reads with MiXCR, one entry per CDR3 protein. The sample consists of about 820,000 distinct CDR3 sequences, under 70% of them appearing once. The sample consisted of blood. The receptors come from a girl between 10 and 17 years old with multiple sclerosis. Each CDR3 is given with its conserved first and last residue. D genes are given only for firm matches. Only some rows state a clone size, as once, few, many or a class for expanded clones.

clone_size: .; j_call: TRBJ1-1; d_call: TRBD1; v_call: TRBV7-9; cdr3_aa: CASSLFPISDRVNTEAFF; cdr3_nt: TGTGCCAGCAGCTTATTCCCAATCTCGGACAGGGTGAACACTGAAGCTTTCTTT
clone_size: .; j_call: TRBJ1-2; d_call: TRBD1; v_call: TRBV20-1; cdr3_aa: CSARGQAQGGGYTF; cdr3_nt: TGCAGTGCTAGGGGACAGGCCCAAGGGGGAGGCTACACCTTC
clone_size: few; j_call: TRBJ2-7; d_call: TRBD2; v_call: TRBV20-1; cdr3_aa: CSATPLAGKGEQYF; cdr3_nt: TGCAGTGCCACTCCGCTAGCGGGAAAGGGCGAGCAGTACTTC
clone_size: many; j_call: TRBJ1-2; d_call: .; v_call: TRBV5-1; cdr3_aa: CASSLEGANYGYTF; cdr3_nt: TGTGCCAGCAGCTTAGAGGGGGCTAACTATGGCTACACCTTC
clone_size: few; j_call: TRBJ2-1; d_call: .; v_call: TRBV7-8; cdr3_aa: CASSPSDSYNEQFF; cdr3_nt: TGTGCCAGCAGCCCTAGCGACTCCTACAATGAGCAGTTCTTC
clone_size: few; j_call: TRBJ2-5; d_call: TRBD2; v_call: TRBV7-7; cdr3_aa: CASSLGGSPGETQYF; cdr3_nt: TGTGCTAGCAGCTTGGGCGGGAGCCCCGGAGAGACCCAGTACTTC
clone_size: .; j_call: TRBJ2-6; d_call: .; v_call: TRBV19; cdr3_aa: CASSIGSSGANVLTF; cdr3_nt: TGTGCCAGTAGTATAGGCAGCTCTGGGGCCAACGTCCTGACTTTC
clone_size: .; j_call: TRBJ2-3; d_call: .; v_call: TRBV20-1; cdr3_aa: CSAKPVGPFTATQYF; cdr3_nt: TGCAGTGCTAAGCCTGTGGGGCCCTTCACAGCTACGCAGTATTTT
clone_size: few; j_call: TRBJ2-5; d_call: .; v_call: TRBV10-1; cdr3_aa: CASSGRATGKETQYF; cdr3_nt: TGCGCCAGCAGCGGTCGGGCGACCGGTAAAGAGACCCAGTACTTC
clone_size: .; j_call: TRBJ2-5; d_call: .; v_call: TRBV29-1; cdr3_aa: CSVYGQETQYF; cdr3_nt: TGCAGCGTTTACGGGCAAGAGACCCAGTACTTC
clone_size: .; j_call: TRBJ2-6; d_call: TRBD2; v_call: TRBV29-1; cdr3_aa: CSVEFPRGTSGYNGANVLTF; cdr3_nt: TGCAGCGTTGAATTCCCCCGAGGAACTAGCGGTTACAATGGGGCCAACGTCCTGACTTTC
clone_size: few; j_call: TRBJ1-1; d_call: .; v_call: TRBV27; cdr3_aa: CASSFGKNTEAFF; cdr3_nt: TGTGCCAGCAGTTTCGGTAAGAACACTGAAGCTTTCTTT
clone_size: .; j_call: TRBJ2-7; d_call: TRBD2; v_call: TRBV10-3; cdr3_aa: CAISESWTSGRAYEQYF; cdr3_nt: TGTGCCATCAGTGAGTCCTGGACTAGCGGGAGGGCCTACGAGCAGTACTTC
clone_size: .; j_call: TRBJ2-1; d_call: TRBD2; v_call: TRBV11-2; cdr3_aa: CASSFGAGGYSYNEQFF; cdr3_nt: TGTGCCAGCAGCTTCGGAGCGGGAGGTTACTCCTACAATGAGCAGTTCTTC
clone_size: .; j_call: TRBJ2-1; d_call: TRBD1; v_call: TRBV6-4; cdr3_aa: CASSDSLGQEHYNEQFF; cdr3_nt: TGTGCCAGCAGTGACTCCCTTGGACAGGAGCATTACAATGAGCAGTTCTTC
clone_size: .; j_call: TRBJ2-3; d_call: TRBD2; v_call: TRBV13; cdr3_aa: CASSQGLPSTDTQYF; cdr3_nt: TGTGCCAGCAGCCAGGGACTACCCAGCACAGATACGCAGTATTTT
clone_size: .; j_call: TRBJ2-7; d_call: TRBD2; v_call: TRBV5-1; cdr3_aa: CASSCSGGSPGCYEQYF; cdr3_nt: TGCGCCAGCAGCTGTAGCGGGGGATCCCCAGGCTGCTACGAGCAGTACTTC
clone_size: few; j_call: TRBJ2-1; d_call: .; v_call: TRBV20-1; cdr3_aa: CSAQRDRTYNEQFF; cdr3_nt: TGCAGTGCGCAACGAGACCGCACCTACAATGAGCAGTTCTTC
clone_size: .; j_call: TRBJ2-7; d_call: .; v_call: TRBV29-1; cdr3_aa: CSVETPKEQYF; cdr3_nt: TGCAGCGTTGAGACCCCGAAAGAGCAGTACTTC